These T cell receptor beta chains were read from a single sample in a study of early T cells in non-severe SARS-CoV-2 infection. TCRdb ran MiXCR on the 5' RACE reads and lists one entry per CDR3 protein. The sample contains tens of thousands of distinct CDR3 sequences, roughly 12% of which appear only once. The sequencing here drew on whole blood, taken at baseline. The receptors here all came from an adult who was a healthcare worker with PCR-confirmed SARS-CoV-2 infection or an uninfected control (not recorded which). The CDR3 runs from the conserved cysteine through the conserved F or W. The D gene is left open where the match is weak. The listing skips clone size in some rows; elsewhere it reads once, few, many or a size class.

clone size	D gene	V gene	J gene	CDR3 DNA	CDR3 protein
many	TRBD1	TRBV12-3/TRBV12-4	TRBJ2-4	TGTGCCAGCAATACAGGGGGCGGGGGAAACATTCAGTACTTC	CASNTGGGGNIQYF
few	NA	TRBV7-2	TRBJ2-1	TGTGCCAGCAGCTTCTCCCCTGGATACAATGAGCAGTTCTTC	CASSFSPGYNEQFF
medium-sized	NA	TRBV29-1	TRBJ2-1	TGCAGCGTTGAAGATCCGAAACAGTCCCGCAATGAGCAGTTCTTC	CSVEDPKQSRNEQFF
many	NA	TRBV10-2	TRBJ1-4	TGCGCCAGCAGTGGTCCGTCTTCGAATGAAAAACTGTTTTTT	CASSGPSSNEKLFF
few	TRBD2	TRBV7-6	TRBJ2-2	TGTGCCGCGGGGGGGCTGAACACCGGGGAGCTGTTTTTT	CAAGGLNTGELFF
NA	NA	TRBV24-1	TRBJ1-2	TGTGCCACCAGTGATTCAGGAAAGGTTGGCTACACCTTC	CATSDSGKVGYTF
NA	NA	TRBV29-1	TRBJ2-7	TGCAGCGTCGCAACGACAGGATCCGAGCAGTACTTC	CSVATTGSEQYF
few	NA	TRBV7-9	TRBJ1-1	TGTGCCAGCAGCTTAGTTCCAGACACTGAAGCTTTCTTT	CASSLVPDTEAFF
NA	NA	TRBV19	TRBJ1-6	TGTGCCAGTAGGTACAGCAATTCACCCCTCCACTTT	CASRYSNSPLHF
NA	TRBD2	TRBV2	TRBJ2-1	TGTGCCAGCAGCGGGACTAGCGGGGGAGCCCCGTTCTTC	CASSGTSGGAPFF
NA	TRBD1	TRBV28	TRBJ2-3	TGTGCCAGCAGTACCGGACAGGGCCTTACAGATACGCAGTATTTT	CASSTGQGLTDTQYF
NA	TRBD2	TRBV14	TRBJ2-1	TGTGCCAGCAGTCGGGGGGTTCCCTACAATGAGCAGTTCTTC	CASSRGVPYNEQFF
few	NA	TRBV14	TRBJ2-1	TGTGCCAGCAGCCAATGGAATGAGCAGTTCTTC	CASSQWNEQFF
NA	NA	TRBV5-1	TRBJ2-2	TGCGCCAGCAGCCCCAGGGCCGCGCAGAACACCGGGGAGCTGTTTTTT	CASSPRAAQNTGELFF
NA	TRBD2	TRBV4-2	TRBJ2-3	TGTGCCAGCAGCCAAGGTGGCGGGGGGTTTTCGGGCACAGATACGCAGTATTTT	CASSQGGGGFSGTDTQYF
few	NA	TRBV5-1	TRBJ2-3	TGCGCCAGCAGGGCCCCTGGACTCGACCCCGATACGCAGTATTTT	CASRAPGLDPDTQYF
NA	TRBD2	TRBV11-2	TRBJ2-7	TGTGCCAGCAGCGTCCCTAGCGGGGGGGCTTTCTACGAGCAGTACTTC	CASSVPSGGAFYEQYF
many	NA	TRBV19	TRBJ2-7	TGTGCCAGTAGTATGACCCTTTACTACGAGCAGTACTTC	CASSMTLYYEQYF
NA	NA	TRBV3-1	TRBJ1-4	TGTGCCAGCAGCCAAGCCGCGGAAAAACTGTTTTTT	CASSQAAEKLFF
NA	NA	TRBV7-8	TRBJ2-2	TGTGCCAGCAGCTTGTTGGGCGGGCTCCAACCGAGGGGCCCCGGGGAGCTGTTTTTT	CASSLLGGLQPRGPGELFF
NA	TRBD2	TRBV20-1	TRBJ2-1	TGCAGTGCCCCCGGACTAGCGGGAGATAATGAGCAGTTCTTC	CSAPGLAGDNEQFF
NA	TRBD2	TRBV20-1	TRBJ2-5	TGCAGTGCTAGTTCTAGCGGGAGAGGAGATGAGACCCAGTACTTC	CSASSSGRGDETQYF
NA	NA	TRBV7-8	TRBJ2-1	TGTGCCAGCAGCCCCGGGAGCGGATCCTACAATGAGCAGTTCTTC	CASSPGSGSYNEQFF
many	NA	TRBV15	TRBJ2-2	TGTGCCACCAGCAGAGCCAGGGGCACCGGGGAGCTGTTTTTT	CATSRARGTGELFF
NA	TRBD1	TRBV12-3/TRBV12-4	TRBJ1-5	TGTGCCAGCAGTCCAGCGGGGACAGTCAATCAGCCCCAGCATTTT	CASSPAGTVNQPQHF
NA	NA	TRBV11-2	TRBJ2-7	TGTGCCAGCAGCTTAGATGGCGGGTTAGGCTACGAGCAGTACTTC	CASSLDGGLGYEQYF